The rows below give T cell receptor beta chains drawn from one sample of a study of shared clonotypes between healthy human individuals. The repertoire was sequenced with immunoSEQ multiplex PCR; TCRdb's copy has only in-frame clones and lacks some. This table holds roughly 2.1 million clones, roughly 91% found once. The sequenced material came from naive CD8+ T cells from PBMCs. Receptor source: a man younger than 35 in good health. Some clones in this sample may be carry-over from other donors' samples. The CDR3 runs from the conserved cysteine through the conserved F or W. The D gene is left open where the match is weak. A clone size is listed for some rows: how often the clone was seen (once, few, many), or a class if it is expanded.

cdr3_aa | cdr3_nt | d_call | j_call | v_call | clone_size
CATSRGDRGPGYTF | TGTGCCACCAGCAGAGGGGACAGGGGGCCTGGCTACACCTTC | TRBD1 | TRBJ1-2 | TRBV15 | few
CASSEYLSTGVILETQYF | TGTGCCAGCAGCGAGTACCTGTCGACAGGGGTTATTTTGGAGACCCAGTACTTC | TRBD1 | TRBJ2-5 | TRBV7-9 | NA
CASSYPLVRGRGNEQFF | TGTGCCAGCAGCTACCCTCTAGTGCGAGGTAGGGGGAATGAGCAGTTCTTC | NA | TRBJ2-1 | TRBV7-9 | few
CASSVMGAGYTF | TGTGCCAGCAGCGTCATGGGGGCTGGCTACACCTTC | NA | TRBJ1-2 | TRBV9 | NA
CASSIDAGGQWETQYF | TGTGCCAGTAGTATAGATGCGGGGGGTCAATGGGAGACCCAGTACTTC | TRBD2 | TRBJ2-5 | TRBV19 | NA
CASTGGAGGTGELFF | TGTGCCAGCACCGGTGGAGCGGGAGGAACCGGGGAGCTGTTTTTT | TRBD2 | TRBJ2-2 | TRBV9 | once
CAITETAYNEQFF | TGTGCCATCACCGAGACTGCCTACAATGAGCAGTTCTTC | NA | TRBJ2-1 | TRBV10-3 | NA
CASSASGSSYNEQFF | TGTGCCAGCAGCGCTAGCGGGAGCTCCTACAATGAGCAGTTCTTC | TRBD2 | TRBJ2-1 | TRBV9 | NA
CAIRVGTSGVRQRSYEQYF | TGTGCCATCAGGGTCGGGACTAGCGGAGTCAGGCAGAGGTCCTACGAGCAGTACTTC | TRBD2 | TRBJ2-7 | TRBV10-3 | NA
CASSFSGSIYEQYF | TGTGCCAGCAGTTTTAGCGGGAGTATCTACGAGCAGTACTTC | TRBD2 | TRBJ2-7 | TRBV27 | NA
CASSLFASAYNEQFF | TGTGCCAGCAGCTTGTTTGCTAGCGCCTACAATGAGCAGTTCTTC | NA | TRBJ2-1 | TRBV5-4 | NA
CASSLLAPSYNEQFF | TGTGCCAGCAGCTTGCTAGCTCCCTCCTACAATGAGCAGTTCTTC | NA | TRBJ2-1 | TRBV5-4 | once
CASIPGRGNEKLFF | TGTGCCAGCATCCCGGGACGGGGTAATGAAAAACTGTTTTTT | NA | TRBJ1-4 | TRBV5-5 | NA
CASSIAAPTDTQYF | TGTGCCAGTAGTATCGCGGCACCCACAGATACGCAGTATTTT | NA | TRBJ2-3 | TRBV19 | NA
CASNAGVGLTGELFF | TGTGCCAGCAACGCCGGTGTGGGCCTCACCGGGGAGCTGTTTTTT | NA | TRBJ2-2 | TRBV9 | once
CASSILGLTNTEAFF | TGTGCCAGTAGTATATTGGGGCTGACGAACACTGAAGCTTTCTTT | NA | TRBJ1-1 | TRBV19 | NA
CASIGGPNYGYTF | TGTGCCAGTATCGGGGGTCCTAACTATGGCTACACCTTC | NA | TRBJ1-2 | TRBV19 | NA